The clone carrying this T cell receptor (beta chain) was seen only a few times. Its specificity is not known. The record originates from a study of beta chain features in type 1 diabetes. The CDR3 contains 12 residues. Germline V gives CDR1 SQVTM, CDR2 ANQGSEA. Trimming shortened V by 7 bases and J by 12 bases, and 19 bases separated the two germline ends. Regarding the study as a whole: Moderate but significant shortening of TCRB CDR3s was recorded in all four CD4+ subsets from Type 1 diabetes patients.

Of the isolated RNA, all was reverse transcribed, and so the sequenced material was expressed TCRB transcripts. TCRdb's table, derived via immunoSEQ multiplex PCR, lists solely in-frame clones and lacks some. The table has about 700,000 clones, around 15% seen once. The source of this sequence is a man younger than 30 with type 1 diabetes. The chain has TRBV29-1 and TRBJ2-1; tentatively, D is TRBD1 (5 bases). The sequenced sample was naive CD4+ T cells from blood. Written as DNA, the CDR3 is TGCAGCGGTGATCGAGACAGTTTGGGGCAGTTCTTC. Its protein product is CSGDRDSLGQFF.